The next 19 T cell receptor beta chains were all read from a single sample in a study of T cell responses to AZD1222 COVID-19 vaccine. The method was immunoSEQ multiplex PCR; TCRdb's version includes in-frame clones alone and lacks a portion of them. Seen here are about 120,000 clones, around 90% observed once, and the top ten hold 5% to 6.5%. This specimen consisted of peripheral blood, obtained on day 0 of AZD1222 vaccination. The receptors originated from an adult in good health.

J is TRBJ1-1 and V is TRBV7-6, with D unclear. The CDR3 has 12 amino acids. The germline V gene has CDR1 SGHVS and CDR2 FNYEAQ. V dropped 4 bases and J dropped 9 bases, with 12 bases sitting between them. The CDR3 here is CASSSGLFKAFF. The DNA of the CDR3 is TGTGCCAGCAGCTCCGGGCTCTTTAAAGCTTTCTTT.

V gene TRBV5-1 combines with J gene TRBJ1-4; a weak D match, TRBD1 (5 bases). Germline loops: CDR1 SGHRS, CDR2 YFSETQ. Trimming stripped 3 bases from V and 8 bases from J, with 11 bases between. CDR3 size: 13 residues. The CDR3 loop reads CASSWDYEEKLFF. As DNA, the CDR3 is TGCGCCAGCAGCTGGGACTACGAGGAAAAACTGTTTTTT.

V usage is TRBV19 and J usage is TRBJ2-2, with a tentative D call TRBD1 (7 bases). The CDR3 is 16 residues long. Trimming took 1 base from V and 6 from J, leaving 15 bases between them. Germline-derived CDR1 and CDR2 are LNHDA and SQIVND (reference sequence). The CDR3 spells CASSIAGGRGPGELFF. In DNA, the CDR3 is TGTGCCAGTAGTATAGCAGGGGGGAGAGGGCCCGGGGAGCTGTTTTTT.

This chain connects TRBV6-5 to TRBJ2-7; D remains unclear. V was shortened by 2 bases and J by 0 bases, with 14 bases between the two germline ends. This CDR3 contains 16 residues. Germline V lookup: CDR1 MNHEY, CDR2 SVGAGI. In nucleotides, the CDR3 is TGTGCCAGCAGTTACCGAACCGGACGTAACTCCTACGAGCAGTACTTC. Translated: CASSYRTGRNSYEQYF.

A word on this clone: One end of the junction varies from germline; a read error may be responsible. The V gene is TRBV11-1, the J gene TRBJ1-6; unclear D gene. The length of the CDR3 is 13 residues. The germline V gene has CDR1 SGHAT and CDR2 FQDESV (reference sequence). The CDR3 here is CASSSHTLGQRDF. DNA for the CDR3: TGTGCCAGCAGCTCCCACACTTTAGGTCAGCGAGACTTT.

This clone was seen only once. The J gene is TRBJ2-1, the V gene TRBV28; TRBD2 matches at 8 bases. The CDR3 is made up of 13 amino acids. In germline, CDR1 is MDHEN, CDR2 SYDVKM. Trimming took 1 base from V and 8 from J; bases not matched to a gene: 1. DNA for the CDR3: TGTGCCAGCAGTTTATACGGGGGGGATGAGCAGTTCTTC. As protein: CASSLYGGDEQFF.

This rearrangement joins TRBV30 to TRBJ2-5; D may be TRBD1 (5 bases). Germline CDR1 is GTSNPN and CDR2 is SVGIG (reference sequence). This CDR3 is 11 amino acids long. V dropped 5 bases and J dropped 3 bases, with 7 bases sitting between them. The DNA of the CDR3 is TGTGCCTGGGGGGCAAAAGAGACCCAGTACTTC. Translation gives CAWGAKETQYF.

The rearrangement joins TRBV2 to TRBJ2-5; the match to TRBD2 covers 11 bases. Germline CDR1 is SNHLY and CDR2 is FYNNEI. CDR3 length equals 15 residues. The V gene end was trimmed by 5 bases and the J gene end by 3 bases; junction bases not matched to a gene: 5. The chain's CDR3 is CASSIGLAGEETQYF. For the CDR3, the DNA is TGTGCCAGCAGTATCGGACTAGCGGGCGAAGAGACCCAGTACTTC.

The V call is TRBV2, the J call TRBJ1-6; TRBD1 agrees at 7 bases. Germline-derived CDR1 and CDR2 are SNHLY and FYNNEI. Unmatched junction bases numbered 17, after V lost 10 bases and J lost 8 bases. This CDR3 region has 16 residues. CDR3 region: CAISLEGGGSDSPLHF. CDR3 coding DNA: TGTGCCATCTCACTCGAAGGAGGGGGCTCGGATTCACCCCTCCACTTT.

J is TRBJ2-7 and V is TRBV2; D is undetermined. Germline V gives CDR1 SNHLY, CDR2 FYNNEI. The CDR3 consists of 14 residues. V gave up 7 bases and J gave up 3 bases, with 16 bases separating them. CDR3 DNA: TGTGCCAGCACCTCACTTGGGATGTTCTACGAGCAGTACTTC. It codes for CASTSLGMFYEQYF.

V is TRBV24-1 and J is TRBJ2-2; D unclear. The CDR3 length is 17 residues. Germline lookup yields CDR1 KGHDR and CDR2 SFDVKD. Trimming cost V 4 bases and J 1 base, with 15 bases left between them. CDR3 nucleotide sequence: TGTGCCACCAGTGAGACCAGGCAAGCGTTGAACACCGGGGAGCTGTTTTTT. Translating gives CATSETRQALNTGELFF.

The chain combines TRBV29-1 with TRBJ2-7; unclear D gene. Germline V CDR1 and CDR2: SQVTM, ANQGSEA. This CDR3 has 13 amino acids. V was shortened by 5 bases and J by 3 bases, with 14 bases between the two germline ends. CDR3 coding DNA: TGCAGCGTTAGGGCCATGTCGGGCTACGAGCAGTACTTC. Protein sequence: CSVRAMSGYEQYF.

V and J are TRBV2 and TRBJ1-1; 8 bases map to TRBD1. CDR3 length: 16 amino acids. Germline lookup yields CDR1 SNHLY and CDR2 FYNNEI. Germline trimming cut 6 bases from V and 3 bases from J; bases unmatched to any gene: 12. CDR3 coding DNA: TGTGCCAGCAGGGAGACAGGGGCCGGGGGGGACACTGAAGCTTTCTTT. It codes for CASRETGAGGDTEAFF.

As regards this clone: Because it lacks the conserved phenylalanine or tryptophan at the end, this CDR3 is likely a read error. The chain recombines TRBV2 with TRBJ2-3, with D uncertain. This CDR3 comprises 13 residues. Germline-derived CDR1 and CDR2 are SNHLY and FYNNEI. Trimming stripped 4 bases from V and 3 bases from J, with 8 bases between. The CDR3 DNA is TGTGCCAGCAGTGGTAGACCGACAGATACGCAGTATCTT. This sequence encodes CASSGRPTDTQYL.

The chain combines TRBV2 with TRBJ2-7, with TRBD2 as a possible D gene (6 bases). The CDR3 runs to 15 residues. Trimming took 4 bases from V and 3 from J, leaving 16 bases between them. Germline V gene data show CDR1 as SNHLY and CDR2 as FYNNEI. CDR3 DNA sequence: TGTGCCAGCAGTGGGGTAGCGGTTGGACACTACGAGCAGTACTTC. This sequence encodes CASSGVAVGHYEQYF.

This CDR3 reads CSVEDSGQGVSGYTF. Here the CDR3 DNA reads TGCAGCGTTGAAGACTCAGGACAGGGGGTTTCTGGCTACACCTTC. V gene TRBV29-1 combines with J gene TRBJ1-2; 10 positions match TRBD1. The J segment lost 7 bases and the V segment lost 0 bases, leaving 8 bases of the junction unmatched. The CDR3 extends over 15 amino acids. CDR1 is SQVTM, CDR2 ANQGSEA, per germline.

The chain recombines TRBV7-8 with TRBJ2-7, with D unresolved. The CDR3 length is 13 residues. Deletions cut 3 bases from V and 6 bases from J, with 12 bases between. Germline loops: CDR1 SGHVS, CDR2 FQNEAQ. The CDR3: CASSFPPQFEQYF. CDR3 nucleotides: TGTGCCAGCAGCTTCCCTCCCCAGTTCGAGCAGTACTTC.

The chain employs TRBV30 and TRBJ1-1; D is uncertain. V was cut by 2 bases and J by 7 bases, with 8 bases left in between. The CDR3 totals 11 residues. Germline V CDR1 and CDR2: GTSNPN, SVGIG (reference sequence). The CDR3 spells CAWSLGIEAFF. Here the CDR3 DNA reads TGTGCCTGGAGTTTAGGGATTGAAGCTTTCTTT.

V and J are TRBV5-4 and TRBJ2-2; possible D gene TRBD1, 5 bases. Per germline, CDR1 SGHNT and CDR2 YYREEE (reference sequence). The germline V and J ends were trimmed by 2 bases and 7 bases, with 12 bases remaining between them. CDR3 size: 14 residues. The CDR3, as DNA: TGTGCCAGCAGCTTTGAAGGGGCCCTCGGGGAGCTGTTTTTT. This translates into CASSFEGALGELFF.